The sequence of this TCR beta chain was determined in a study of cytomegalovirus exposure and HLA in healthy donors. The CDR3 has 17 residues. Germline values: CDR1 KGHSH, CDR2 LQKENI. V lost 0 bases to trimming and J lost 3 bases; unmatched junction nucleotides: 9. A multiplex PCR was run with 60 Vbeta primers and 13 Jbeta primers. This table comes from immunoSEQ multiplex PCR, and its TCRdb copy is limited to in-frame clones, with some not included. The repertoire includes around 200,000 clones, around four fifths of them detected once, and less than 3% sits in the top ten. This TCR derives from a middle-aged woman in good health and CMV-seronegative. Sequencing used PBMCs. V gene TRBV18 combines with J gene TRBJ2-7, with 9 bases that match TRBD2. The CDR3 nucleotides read TGTGCCAGCTCACCACCCCGTGCGGGAGGGTCCTACTACGAGCAGTACTTC. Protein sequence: CASSPPRAGGSYYEQYF.